The rows below give T cell receptor beta chains drawn from one sample of a study of Graves' ophthalmopathy and Graves' hyperthyroidism. TCRdb recomputed calls from the multiplex PCR reads with MiXCR, one row per CDR3 protein. The sample has around 670,000 distinct CDR3 sequences, roughly 40% seen once. Specimen: peripheral blood. These TCRs come from an adult man with Graves' ophthalmopathy. The CDR3 runs from the conserved cysteine through the conserved F or W. D genes are given only for firm matches. The size entry is marked missing in some rows and otherwise reads once, few, many or a size class.

CASRFRTVNSPLHF	TGTGCCAGCAGATTCAGGACAGTTAATTCACCCCTCCACTTT	TRBV9	NA	14	once	TRBJ1-6
CASSSRDRAATNEKLFF	TGTGCCAGCAGCAGCCGGGACAGGGCTGCAACTAATGAAAAACTGTTTTTT	TRBV7-9	TRBD1	17	few	TRBJ1-4
CASSGGQGTGQPQHF	TGTGCCAGCAGCGGTGGACAGGGTACCGGTCAGCCCCAGCATTTT	TRBV3-1	TRBD1	15	NA	TRBJ1-5
CASSQDQGGEQYF	TGCGCCAGCAGCCAGGACCAAGGGGGCGAGCAGTACTTC	TRBV5-1	NA	13	NA	TRBJ2-7
CAISGSTLNHPDTGELFF	TGTGCCATCAGTGGGTCGACCTTAAACCACCCCGACACCGGGGAGCTGTTTTTT	TRBV10-3	NA	18	many	TRBJ2-2
CASSEGPFNYGYTF	TGTGCCAGCAGTGAAGGGCCATTCAACTATGGCTACACCTTC	TRBV10-3	NA	14	few	TRBJ1-2
CASSPDGEADQPQHF	TGTGCCAGCAGTCCTGACGGGGAGGCGGATCAGCCCCAGCATTTT	TRBV6-6	NA	15	many	TRBJ1-5
CASKDRVGDTGELFF	TGTGCCAGTAAGGACAGGGTGGGAGACACCGGGGAGCTGTTTTTT	TRBV19	TRBD1	15	few	TRBJ2-2
CASRDRAEQYF	TGTGCCAGCAGAGACAGGGCCGAGCAGTACTTC	TRBV12-3/TRBV12-4	TRBD1	11	NA	TRBJ2-7
CATSRAPTRNTGETVF	TGTGCCACCAGCAGAGCCCCCACGAGGAACACCGGGGAAACTGTTTTT	TRBV15	NA	16	once	TRBJ1-4
CASSLYSGRNTGELFF	TGTGCCAGCAGCTTGTATAGCGGGAGGAACACCGGGGAGCTGTTTTTT	TRBV25-1	TRBD2	16	NA	TRBJ2-2
CASSFRSSSGANVLTF	TGTGCCAGCAGCTTTCGCAGCAGCTCTGGGGCCAACGTCCTGACTTTC	TRBV7-9	NA	16	few	TRBJ2-6
CASSERANSPLHF	TGTGCCAGCAGTGAAAGGGCCAATTCACCCCTCCACTTT	TRBV25-1	NA	13	many	TRBJ1-6
CASSARGSYEQYF	TGTGCTAGCAGCGCCAGGGGCTCCTACGAGCAGTACTTC	TRBV7-7	NA	13	many	TRBJ2-7
CAAKGQASGANVLTF	TGTGCCGCGAAAGGACAAGCATCTGGGGCCAACGTCCTGACTTTC	TRBV10-3	NA	15	many	TRBJ2-6
CASSRDRSAGELFF	TGTGCCAGCAGTCGAGACCGTAGCGCCGGGGAGCTGTTTTTT	TRBV25-1	NA	14	few	TRBJ2-2
CASSRTTGGAQPQHF	TGCGCCAGCAGCCGAACGACGGGGGGCGCGCAGCCCCAGCATTTT	TRBV4-1	NA	15	many	TRBJ1-5
CASSLGSGRALVYEQYF	TGTGCCAGCAGCTTAGGTAGCGGGAGGGCGCTGGTCTACGAGCAGTACTTC	TRBV7-3	TRBD2	17	NA	TRBJ2-7
CASSPRQGEAEQYF	TGTGCCAGCAGCCCAAGACAGGGTGAGGCCGAGCAGTACTTC	TRBV7-2	TRBD1	14	few	TRBJ2-7
CASTKRLAGGEETQYF	TGTGCCAGCACTAAGAGGCTAGCGGGGGGCGAGGAGACCCAGTACTTC	TRBV10-3	TRBD2	16	NA	TRBJ2-5
CASSLLTDPKGQYF	TGTGCCAGCAGTTTATTAACGGACCCCAAGGGCCAGTACTTC	TRBV12-3/TRBV12-4	NA	14	many	TRBJ2-5
CASSTDRDDLYF	TGTGCCAGCAGCACGGACAGGGACGACCTGTACTTC	TRBV11-2	TRBD1	12	many	TRBJ2-7
CASSPIRAWATEAFF	TGTGCCAGTTCACCAATTAGGGCGTGGGCCACTGAAGCTTTCTTT	TRBV28	NA	15	few	TRBJ1-1
CATSWGTGELFF	TGTGCCACCAGCTGGGGAACCGGGGAGCTGTTTTTT	TRBV24-1	NA	12	many	TRBJ2-2
CASRNVGANSPLHF	TGCGCCAGCCGAAACGTAGGCGCGAATTCACCCCTCCACTTT	TRBV10-1	NA	14	few	TRBJ1-6
CASSLLGGTTNEKLFF	TGTGCCAGCAGCTTGCTGGGGGGAACAACTAATGAAAAACTGTTTTTT	TRBV7-9	NA	16	few	TRBJ1-4
CAISESKTGNTDTQYF	TGTGCCATCAGTGAGTCTAAGACAGGAAACACAGATACGCAGTATTTT	TRBV10-3	NA	16	NA	TRBJ2-3
CASRGDKSYEQYF	TGTGCCAGCAGAGGGGACAAGTCCTACGAGCAGTACTTC	TRBV7-3	NA	13	many	TRBJ2-7
CASSVTDGRDETQYF	TGTGCCAGCAGTGTGACAGATGGGCGGGACGAGACCCAGTACTTC	TRBV7-8	NA	15	NA	TRBJ2-5
CAWSLWDKGYEQYF	TGTGCCTGGAGTCTCTGGGATAAGGGCTACGAGCAGTACTTC	TRBV19	NA	14	NA	TRBJ2-7
CSVAGGPTRWQETQYF	TGCAGCGTTGCCGGGGGCCCGACCCGATGGCAAGAGACCCAGTACTTC	TRBV29-1	NA	16	many	TRBJ2-5
CSVAGTGFYEQYF	TGCAGCGTTGCCGGGACAGGGTTCTACGAGCAGTACTTC	TRBV29-1	TRBD1	13	NA	TRBJ2-7
CASSDGGGAYNSPLHF	TGCGCCAGCAGTGACGGGGGTGGCGCCTATAATTCACCCCTCCACTTT	TRBV10-2	NA	16	many	TRBJ1-6
CATSRKTGGETQYF	TGTGCCACCAGCAGAAAGACAGGGGGAGAGACCCAGTACTTC	TRBV15	TRBD1	14	NA	TRBJ2-5
CSASKGAEAFF	TGCAGTGCTAGTAAGGGGGCTGAAGCTTTCTTT	TRBV20-1	NA	11	NA	TRBJ1-1
CASSPDSKYSNQPQHF	TGTGCCAGCAGCCCGGACAGCAAATATAGCAATCAGCCCCAGCATTTT	TRBV7-9	NA	16	NA	TRBJ1-5
CASSLAGTGEGHTF	TGCGCCAGCAGCTTGGCAGGGACTGGGGAAGGCCACACCTTC	TRBV25-1	NA	14	NA	TRBJ1-2
CASSQAPRGDGEKLFF	TGTGCCAGCAGCCAAGCTCCCAGGGGAGACGGTGAAAAACTGTTTTTT	TRBV4-2	NA	16	NA	TRBJ1-4
CASREHEAFF	TGTGCCAGCAGGGAGCATGAAGCTTTCTTT	TRBV25-1	NA	10	NA	TRBJ1-1
CSARPGHQETQYF	TGCAGTGCTCGTCCGGGACACCAAGAGACCCAGTACTTC	TRBV20-1	NA	13	NA	TRBJ2-5
CASTMGGSNTGELFF	TGTGCCAGCACCATGGGGGGCTCGAACACCGGGGAGCTGTTTTTT	TRBV7-9	NA	15	NA	TRBJ2-2
CASGLLTGGGQPQHF	TGTGCTAGTGGTTTATTAACAGGGGGCGGCCAGCCCCAGCATTTT	TRBV12-5	TRBD1	15	NA	TRBJ1-5
CASSQQGQTQYF	TGTGCCAGCAGCCAACAGGGGCAGACCCAGTACTTC	TRBV14	NA	12	NA	TRBJ2-5
CSVGTAAPNYGYTF	TGCAGCGTAGGGACAGCTGCTCCGAACTATGGCTACACCTTC	TRBV29-1	TRBD1	14	NA	TRBJ1-2
CASSLGPEGEKLFF	TGTGCCAGCAGCTTGGGCCCAGAAGGTGAAAAACTGTTTTTT	TRBV5-8	NA	14	many	TRBJ1-4
CASTGQGVVGNQPQHF	TGTGCCAGCACTGGACAGGGGGTAGTGGGCAATCAGCCCCAGCATTTT	TRBV2	TRBD1	16	NA	TRBJ1-5
CASSLWPGGTDNNQPQHF	TGTGCCAGCAGCTTATGGCCAGGGGGAACAGATAACAATCAGCCCCAGCATTTT	TRBV7-9	TRBD1	18	NA	TRBJ1-5
CASSVVWEPGNTIYF	TGTGCCAGCAGCGTAGTATGGGAACCTGGAAACACCATATATTTT	TRBV9	NA	15	NA	TRBJ1-3
CASSHDYTGELFF	TGTGCCAGCAGTCACGATTACACCGGGGAGCTGTTTTTT	TRBV6-5	NA	13	many	TRBJ2-2
CASRHETGAEAFF	TGTGCCAGCAGGCACGAGACAGGGGCTGAAGCTTTCTTT	TRBV6-1	TRBD1	13	many	TRBJ1-1
CSVELAGGYTF	TGCAGCGTTGAACTAGCGGGAGGCTACACCTTC	TRBV29-1	NA	11	NA	TRBJ1-2
CATSSLGPLDGYTF	TGTGCCACCAGCAGCTTAGGACCTCTCGATGGCTACACCTTC	TRBV15	NA	14	NA	TRBJ1-2
CSVGTQVSKQYF	TGCAGCGTTGGAACACAGGTTTCAAAGCAGTACTTC	TRBV29-1	NA	12	few	TRBJ2-7